This TCR beta chain was recovered during a study of blood T cell repertoires in COVID-19. Sequenced by immunoSEQ multiplex PCR; TCRdb stores in-frame clones only, minus some. This table holds around 300,000 clones, over 75% found once. The length of the CDR3 is 12 residues. Germline CDR1 and CDR2: DFQATT and SNEGSKA (reference sequence). With 3 bases removed from V and 5 bases from J, the gap between germline ends came to 10 bases. This clone has only a few counts. Recovery meant two consecutive negative NP/OP PCR tests, professional clearance, or resolved symptoms. V is TRBV20-1 and J is TRBJ1-1, with no clear D. Sequenced material: PBMCs or T cells enriched from blood (not recorded which). The receptor was isolated from a woman aged 30 to 39 who had recovered from COVID-19. For the CDR3, the DNA is TGCAGTGCTAGTCTGAGACTGACTGAAGCTTTCTTT. It is translated as CSASLRLTEAFF.